This entry lists 31 T cell receptor beta chains sequenced from one sample in a study of T cell repertoires in cytomegalovirus infection. No antigens are known for them. TCRdb redid the calling of the reads with MiXCR, one entry per CDR3 protein. The table includes about 890,000 distinct CDR3 sequences, around 29% detected once. This material consisted of cultured CD8+ T cells from PBMCs, taken from culture after CMV antigen stimulation. The receptors derive from a human donor in good health (CMV status not recorded). Some clones in this sample may be carry-over from other donors' samples.

The chain joins TRBV12-3 or TRBV12-4 to TRBJ1-5, with a weak D call TRBD1 (5 bases). This CDR3 spans 14 amino acids. The ends were cut back, 4 bases at V and 4 bases at J, with 11 bases in the middle. The CDR3 here is CASSSRGANQPQHF. CDR3 DNA sequence: TGTGCCAGCAGTTCCAGAGGGGCGAATCAGCCCCAGCATTTT.

This rearrangement joins TRBV6-2 or TRBV6-3 to TRBJ2-2, with TRBD1 as a possible D gene (6 bases). Germline lookup yields CDR1 MNHEY and CDR2 SVGEGT. V was cut by 8 bases and J by 3 bases, with 16 bases left in between. The CDR3 is 15 residues long. The CDR3 DNA reads TGTGCCAGCGGACCGGGACAAACTTACACCGGGGAGCTGTTTTTT. Protein: CASGPGQTYTGELFF.

For this clonotype: The junction departs from germline at one end; a sequencing error may be responsible. The J gene is TRBJ1-2, the V gene TRBV5-5; no firm D call. Germline lookup yields CDR1 SGHKS and CDR2 YYEKEE (reference sequence). The CDR3 length is 13 residues. The CDR3 sequence is CASRVPHNYGYSF. In DNA, the CDR3 is TGTGCCAGCCGCGTCCCACATAATTACGGCTACTCCTTC.

This clonotype has ten or more counts. V usage is TRBV9 and J usage is TRBJ2-3; 7 bases map to TRBD2. The CDR3 sequence is 16 residues long. The junction had 9 bases not matched to a gene; V was cut back by 4 bases and J by 1 base. CDR1 SGDLS and CDR2 YYNGEE come from the germline V gene. DNA for the CDR3: TGTGCCAGCAGCCCCCGACCAGGGAGGGGCACAGATACGCAGTATTTT. Protein: CASSPRPGRGTDTQYF. The full variable domain, its missing parts supplied by reference TRBV9 and TRBJ2-3, is DSGVTQTPKHLITATGQRVTLRCSPRSGDLSVYWYQQSLDQGLQFLIQYYNGEERAKGNILERFSAQQFPDLHSELNLSSLELGDSALYFCASSPRPGRGTDTQYFGPGTRLTVL.

The J gene is TRBJ2-7, the V gene TRBV12-3 or TRBV12-4; 7 nucleotides agree with TRBD1. V gave up 3 bases and J gave up 3 bases; unmatched junction bases: 2. This CDR3 contains 13 residues. DNA of the CDR3: TGTGCCAGCAGTTTGTACAGGGGCTACGAGCAGTACTTC. Protein sequence: CASSLYRGYEQYF.

The chain joins TRBV6-2 or TRBV6-3 to TRBJ1-2; D is unclear. The germline gives CDR1 MNHEY, CDR2 SVGEGT. The CDR3 is made up of 14 amino acids. Trimming took 6 bases from V and 6 from J, leaving 17 bases between them. The CDR3 sequence: CASSDVSGRDGYTF. The CDR3 DNA sequence: TGTGCCAGCAGCGACGTCTCCGGGAGAGATGGCTACACCTTC.

This clonotype was seen a few times. The chain links TRBV6-2 or TRBV6-3 to TRBJ2-7; 7 bases align to TRBD2. CDR3 length equals 14 residues. CDR1 is MNHEY, CDR2 SVGEGT, per germline. Unmatched junction bases numbered 6, after V lost 5 bases and J lost 2 bases. DNA of the CDR3: TGTGCCAGCAGTCCTCCCGGGGGGACCTACGAGCAGTACGTC. Its protein product is CASSPPGGTYEQYV.

This clonotype has just a few counts. The CDR3 nucleotides are TGTGCCAGCAGTTTAATGGGGCCTAATTCACCCCTCCACTTT. It is translated as CASSLMGPNSPLHF. The genes are TRBV27 and TRBJ1-6, with D maybe TRBD1 (5 bases). The CDR3 extends over 14 amino acids. The V and J ends lost 2 bases and 6 bases respectively, with 8 bases between them. Germline V lookup: CDR1 MNHEY, CDR2 SMNVEV (reference sequence).

Many counts were recorded for this clonotype. The V and J genes are TRBV6-1 and TRBJ2-3, with D unresolved. The germline gives CDR1 MNHNS, CDR2 SASEGT. The CDR3 extends over 13 amino acids. Trimming took off 4 bases at V and 6 bases at J, with 11 bases between the two ends. The CDR3 sequence is CASSGRTIDTQYF. The DNA for the CDR3 is TGTGCCAGCAGTGGACGGACCATTGATACGCAGTATTTT.

V gene TRBV7-9 combines with J gene TRBJ1-2, with D possibly TRBD1 on 6 matching bases. V lost 1 base and J 1 base, leaving 13 bases between the germline ends. Per germline, CDR1 SEHNR and CDR2 FQNEAQ (reference sequence). The length of the CDR3 is 16 residues. CDR3 region: CASSLGGQTNNYGYTF. CDR3 coding DNA: TGTGCCAGCAGCTTAGGAGGACAGACCAATAACTATGGCTACACCTTC.

This clonotype occurred a few times. The rearrangement joins TRBV12-3 or TRBV12-4 to TRBJ2-1, with TRBD1 matching 7 bases. This CDR3 contains 11 residues. V lost 7 bases to trimming and J lost 14 bases; unmatched junction nucleotides: 8. As DNA, the CDR3 is TGTGCCAGCACCCTGACAGGGAGAGAGTTCTTC. This codes for CASTLTGREFF.

The chain employs TRBV2 and TRBJ2-2, with TRBD1 identical over 7 bases. The CDR3 contains 15 residues. Germline V gene lookup returns CDR1 SNHLY and CDR2 FYNNEI. V shed 4 bases, J shed 6 bases, and the junction held 8 bases outside the gene matches. The CDR3 protein is CASSGTGATAGELFF. Here the CDR3 DNA reads TGTGCCAGCAGTGGCACAGGGGCCACCGCCGGGGAGCTGTTTTTT.

This chain connects TRBV27 to TRBJ2-2; weak D call: TRBD1 (6 bases). CDR3 length: 14 residues. Trimming pared 3 bases from V and 7 bases from J, leaving 12 bases between. CDR1 is MNHEY, CDR2 SMNVEV, per germline (reference sequence). The CDR3 DNA follows: TGTGCCAGCAGTTTGGGGGCGATGGGCGGGGAGCTGTTTTTT. Its protein is CASSLGAMGGELFF.

This clonotype was found a few times. The rearrangement joins TRBV24-1 to TRBJ2-3; no reliable D call. The CDR3 spans 15 residues. CDR1 and CDR2 from the germline V gene are KGHDR and SFDVKD. V was trimmed by 4 bases and J by 5 bases, leaving 15 bases between them. The DNA of the CDR3 is TGTGCCACCAGTGACCCCTTTGGACCGCAAGATACGCAGTATTTT. Its protein is CATSDPFGPQDTQYF.

This clonotype was observed a handful of times. This chain joins TRBV18 and TRBJ2-7; D is ambiguous. There are 16 residues in the CDR3. CDR1 is KGHSH and CDR2 is LQKENI in the germline V gene. The V gene lost 1 base and the J gene lost 2 bases, with 15 bases spanning the gap. CDR3 in amino acids: CASSPQNGWPTYEQYF. Written as DNA, the CDR3 is TGTGCCAGCTCACCACAAAACGGATGGCCTACCTACGAGCAGTACTTC.

The chain combines TRBV12-3 or TRBV12-4 with TRBJ1-5; possible D gene TRBD1, 5 bases. The V gene lost 5 bases and the J gene lost 0 bases, with 14 bases spanning the gap. This CDR3 has 16 residues. The CDR3 nucleotides read TGTGCCAGCAGTCCCGGGACGGACGTTAGCAATCAGCCCCAGCATTTT. It yields the protein CASSPGTDVSNQPQHF.

This chain links TRBV27 with TRBJ2-4, with 15 nucleotides matching TRBD2. The J segment lost 5 bases and the V segment lost 5 bases, leaving 10 bases of the junction unmatched. Germline assignment: CDR1 MNHEY and CDR2 SMNVEV (reference sequence). There are 18 residues in the CDR3. The CDR3, as DNA: TGTGCCAGCAGTCCTACCTGGACTAGCGGGGGGGTCCAAAACATTCAGTACTTC. This translates into CASSPTWTSGGVQNIQYF.

This clonotype was recorded a few times. The V call is TRBV27, the J call TRBJ1-6; no definite D call. CDR1 and CDR2 (germline): MNHEY, SMNVEV (reference sequence). The CDR3 loop spans 14 amino acids. V lost 3 bases and J 6 bases, leaving 9 bases between the germline ends. For the CDR3, the DNA is TGTGCCAGCAGTTTGAAGGTCATTAATTCACCCCTCCACTTT. It is translated as CASSLKVINSPLHF.

This clonotype was seen once. V is TRBV4-1 and J is TRBJ2-1, with 10 positions matching TRBD2. Germline CDR1 is MGHRA and CDR2 is YSYEKL. V lost 4 bases to trimming and J lost 5 bases; unmatched junction nucleotides: 5. CDR3 length: 15 residues. CDR3 protein: CASSPLAGVDNEQFF. The CDR3 DNA reads TGCGCCAGCAGCCCGCTAGCGGGGGTTGACAATGAGCAGTTCTTC.

This clonotype was seen a few times. V and J are TRBV29-1 and TRBJ2-3; tentatively, D is TRBD1 or TRBD2 (5 bases each). The germline V gene has CDR1 SQVTM and CDR2 ANQGSEA. The V gene lost 2 bases and the J gene lost 0 bases, with 18 bases spanning the gap. The CDR3 spans 17 residues. The CDR3 DNA reads as TGCAGCGTTGAAAGGAACAGGCGAGGACTCAGCACAGATACGCAGTATTTT. The encoded protein is CSVERNRRGLSTDTQYF.

This sequence joins TRBV9 and TRBJ2-2; 7 nucleotides line up with TRBD1. The CDR3 covers 14 residues. CDR1 and CDR2 from the germline V gene are SGDLS and YYNGEE. J gave up 5 bases and V 3 bases, and 4 bases lay outside the gene matches. CDR3 in amino acids: CASSGPQGTGELFF. In nucleotides, the CDR3 is TGTGCCAGCAGCGGACCACAGGGGACCGGGGAGCTGTTTTTT.

This clonotype was observed a handful of times. This chain links TRBV15 with TRBJ1-2, with TRBD1 matching over 8 bases. The CDR3 runs 15 residues. CDR1 LNHNV and CDR2 YYDKDF come from the germline V gene (reference sequence). V shed 4 bases and J 4 bases; nucleotides not matched to a gene: 8. This chain's CDR3 is CATSTPGQVFYGYTF. CDR3 sequence (DNA): TGTGCCACCAGCACTCCGGGACAGGTTTTCTATGGCTACACCTTC.

The chain uses TRBV5-8 and TRBJ1-5; D may be TRBD1 (5 bases). Trimming removed 6 bases from V and 1 base from J, with 14 bases in between. CDR3 length: 15 residues. The V gene's germline CDR1 is SGHTS and CDR2 YDEGEE. In nucleotides, the CDR3 is TGTGCCAGCAACATCTTTGCAGGGAGCAATCAGCCCCAGCATTTT. Translating it yields CASNIFAGSNQPQHF.

In its sample, this clonotype was seen a few times. This chain uses TRBV28 with TRBJ1-3; D not resolved. The ends were cut back, 4 bases at V and 4 bases at J, with 11 bases in the middle. The CDR3 is 14 amino acids. Per germline, CDR1 MDHEN and CDR2 SYDVKM. CDR3 DNA: TGTGCCAGCAGTTGGTCCGGGTCCGGAAACACCATATATTTT. Protein product: CASSWSGSGNTIYF.

The V call is TRBV19, the J call TRBJ2-3; TRBD1 is a possible D gene (5 bases). Trimming took off 5 bases at V and 3 bases at J, with 15 bases between the two ends. Germline loops: CDR1 LNHDA, CDR2 SQIVND (reference sequence). The CDR3 extends over 15 amino acids. This chain's CDR3 is CASSAGQIGTDTQYF. CDR3 in DNA: TGTGCCAGTAGTGCCGGACAAATCGGAACAGATACGCAGTATTTT.

The table lists this clonotype with a few counts. This chain links TRBV6-1 with TRBJ1-1, with unresolved D. Trimming left V 2 bases short and J 7 bases short, with 11 bases between. Germline lookup yields CDR1 MNHNS and CDR2 SASEGT. CDR3 length: 13 residues. For the CDR3, the DNA is TGTGCCAGCAGTGAAACTCGGCAAGATGAAGCTTTCTTT. It yields the protein CASSETRQDEAFF.

Details on this clonotype: A read error may explain this, as a much larger clone is one base away. The rearrangement joins TRBV20-1 to TRBJ2-1; 8 positions agree with TRBD2. J lost 13 bases, V lost 3 bases, and 20 bases had no gene match. Per germline, CDR1 DFQATT and CDR2 SNEGSKA (reference sequence). The CDR3 covers 16 residues. The CDR3 reads CSASPGSGRLGGDQFF. DNA for the CDR3: TGCAGTGCTAGCCCTGGCAGCGGGAGATTGGGGGGTGATCAGTTCTTC.

This clonotype was found many times. The chain joins TRBV7-6 to TRBJ2-5, with 8 bases fitting TRBD1. Germline CDR1 reads SGHVS; CDR2 reads FNYEAQ. The CDR3 has 14 amino acids. V lost 3 bases and J lost 4; bases outside the gene matches: 4. CDR3 coding DNA: TGTGCCAGCAGCTTTGGACAGGGAGGAGAGACCCAGTACTTC. It translates to CASSFGQGGETQYF.

V is TRBV10-3 and J is TRBJ2-2, with 10 bases identical to TRBD2. CDR3 length: 19 residues. From germline, CDR1 is ENHRY and CDR2 SYGVKD. The junction had 16 bases not matched to a gene; V was cut back by 3 bases and J by 6 bases. CDR3 coding DNA: TGTGCCATCAGTGAATTACTAGCGGGGAGTATTTCGGGTTCCGGGGAGCTGTTTTTT. This codes for CAISELLAGSISGSGELFF.

The chain carries TRBV11-2 and TRBJ2-2; TRBD1 agrees at 11 bases. Germline CDR1 SGHAT, CDR2 FQNNGV. Trimming took 3 bases from V and 3 from J; bases not matched to a gene: 9. The length of the CDR3 is 18 residues. The CDR3 coding sequence is TGTGCCAGCAGCTTCAAGGGACAGGGGGTAAAGGACACCGGGGAGCTGTTTTTT. It yields the protein CASSFKGQGVKDTGELFF.

A note on this clonotype: A much larger clone lies a single base off, so this may be a read error. The conserved phenylalanine or tryptophan normally closing the CDR3 is absent here, so this likely arose from a read error. V usage is TRBV7-2 and J usage is TRBJ1-1, with 11 nucleotides matching TRBD1. The CDR3 is 15 residues long. Trimming cost V 5 bases and J 7 bases; bases outside gene matches: 9. Germline values: CDR1 SGHTA, CDR2 FQGNSA. The CDR3 coding sequence is TGTGCCAGCAGCACGGACAGGGGGCAAGGGTATGAAGCTTTCTTA. Translated: CASSTDRGQGYEAFL.